A single sample is the source of the 8 T cell receptor beta chains below, sequenced in a study of blood T cell repertoires in COVID-19. Some clones are missing from TCRdb's copy, which holds only in-frame ones; the method was immunoSEQ multiplex PCR. The sample lists approximately 360,000 clones, approximately 87% occurring once. The material sequenced was PBMCs or T cells enriched from blood (not recorded which). The receptors shown here come from a woman in her thirties with acute COVID-19.

The chain carries TRBV5-1 and TRBJ1-2; 9 nucleotides match TRBD1. Germline CDR1 and CDR2: SGHRS and YFSETQ. This CDR3 is 16 amino acids long. The V gene end was trimmed by 1 base and the J gene end by 4 bases; junction bases not matched to a gene: 8. The DNA of the CDR3 is TGCGCCAGCAGCTTGAAGGGACAGGGACAATTCTATGGCTACACCTTC. Translated, it gives CASSLKGQGQFYGYTF.

This chain links TRBV18 with TRBJ2-2; TRBD2 might be the D (5 bases). The germline V and J ends were trimmed by 3 bases and 7 bases, with 15 bases remaining between them. This CDR3 region has 15 residues. In germline, CDR1 is KGHSH, CDR2 LQKENI. CDR3 region: CASSPFGGPGGELFF. The CDR3 DNA reads as TGTGCCAGCTCACCGTTCGGAGGACCGGGCGGGGAGCTGTTTTTT. The variable domain in full, completed from reference TRBV18 and TRBJ2-2, reads NAGVMQNPRHLVRRRGQEARLRCSPMKGHSHVYWYRQLPEEGLKFMVYLQKENIIDESGMPKERFSAEFPKEGPSILRIQQVVRGDSAAYFCASSPFGGPGGELFFGEGSRLTVL.

This clone was observed a handful of times. The V gene is TRBV5-1, the J gene TRBJ1-1; D may be TRBD1 (5 bases). The V end lost 3 bases, the J end lost 1 base, and 10 bases lay between the germline ends. The germline V gene has CDR1 SGHRS and CDR2 YFSETQ. CDR3 size: 14 residues. CDR3 nucleotides: TGCGCCAGCAGCTCGACCGGGGGGAACACTGAAGCTTTCTTT. Its translation: CASSSTGGNTEAFF.

The chain couples TRBV4-1 to TRBJ2-1; TRBD1 aligns across 8 bases. The CDR3 has 19 residues. CDR1 is MGHRA, CDR2 YSYEKL, per germline. With V trimmed by 0 bases and J by 1 base, 11 bases remained unmatched. The CDR3 sequence is CASSQEGTGGFRSYNEQFF. The CDR3 nucleotides are TGCGCCAGCAGCCAAGAAGGGACAGGAGGGTTTAGGTCCTACAATGAGCAGTTCTTC.

The V and J genes are TRBV10-1 and TRBJ2-1; maybe TRBD2 (5 bases). The CDR3 sequence is 14 residues long. Deletions cut 3 bases from V and 5 bases from J, with 11 bases between. Per germline, CDR1 WNHNN and CDR2 SYGVQD (reference sequence). The CDR3 is CASSDGSGNNEQFF. The CDR3 nucleotides read TGCGCCAGCAGTGACGGGTCGGGGAACAATGAGCAGTTCTTC.

The J gene is TRBJ1-6, the V gene TRBV18; D ambiguous. Germline V gives CDR1 KGHSH, CDR2 LQKENI. Trimming cost V 6 bases and J 7 bases, with 10 bases left between them. This CDR3 contains 13 residues. The CDR3 here is CASSDSTNSPLHF. As DNA, the CDR3 is TGTGCCAGCTCCGATTCGACAAATTCACCCCTCCACTTT. Combining the CDR3 with reference TRBV18 and TRBJ1-6 gives the whole variable domain NAGVMQNPRHLVRRRGQEARLRCSPMKGHSHVYWYRQLPEEGLKFMVYLQKENIIDESGMPKERFSAEFPKEGPSILRIQQVVRGDSAAYFCASSDSTNSPLHFGNGTRLTVT.

This clone was seen only a few times. This chain uses TRBV2 with TRBJ2-1, with TRBD1 as a possible D gene (7 bases). This CDR3 has 13 amino acids. V was cut by 7 bases and J by 4 bases, with 11 bases left in between. Germline loops: CDR1 SNHLY, CDR2 FYNNEI. The CDR3 sequence: CASTRGDYNEQFF. CDR3 in DNA: TGTGCCAGCACCAGGGGGGATTACAATGAGCAGTTCTTC.

The V call is TRBV7-2, the J call TRBJ1-1; no clear D gene. CDR1 and CDR2 from the germline V gene are SGHTA and FQGNSA. CDR3 length equals 13 residues. The V and J ends lost 3 bases and 1 base respectively, with 6 bases between them. CDR3: CASSFQENTEAFF. The CDR3 DNA is TGTGCCAGCAGCTTCCAGGAGAACACTGAAGCTTTCTTT.